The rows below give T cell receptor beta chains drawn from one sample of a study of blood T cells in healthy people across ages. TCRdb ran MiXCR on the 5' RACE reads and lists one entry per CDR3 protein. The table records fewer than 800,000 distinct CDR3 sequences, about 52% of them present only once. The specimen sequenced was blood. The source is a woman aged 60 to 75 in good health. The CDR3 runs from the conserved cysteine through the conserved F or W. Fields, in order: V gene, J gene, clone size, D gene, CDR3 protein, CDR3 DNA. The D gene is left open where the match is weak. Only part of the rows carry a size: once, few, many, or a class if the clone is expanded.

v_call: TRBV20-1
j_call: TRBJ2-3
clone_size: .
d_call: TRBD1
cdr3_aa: CSASPGTGGRGTDTQYF
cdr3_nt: TGCAGTGCTAGTCCCGGGACAGGTGGAAGGGGCACAGATACGCAGTATTTT

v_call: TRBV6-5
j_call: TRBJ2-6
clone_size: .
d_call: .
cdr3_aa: CASSLRRDAGANVLTF
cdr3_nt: TGTGCCAGCAGTCTACGCAGGGATGCAGGGGCCAACGTCCTGACTTTC

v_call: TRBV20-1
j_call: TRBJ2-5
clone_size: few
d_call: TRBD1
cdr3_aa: CSAKKDRVRETQYF
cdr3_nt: TGCAGTGCCAAGAAGGACAGGGTGCGAGAGACCCAGTACTTC

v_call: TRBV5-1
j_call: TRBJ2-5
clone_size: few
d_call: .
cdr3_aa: CASSIEQETQYF
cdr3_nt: TGCGCCAGCAGCATCGAGCAAGAGACCCAGTACTTC

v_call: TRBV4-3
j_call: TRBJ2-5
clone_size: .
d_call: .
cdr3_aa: CASSQDFGGETQYF
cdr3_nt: TGCGCCAGCAGCCAAGATTTCGGGGGAGAGACCCAGTACTTC

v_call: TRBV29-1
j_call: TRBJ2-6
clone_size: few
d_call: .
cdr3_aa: CSVDSGRLASGANVLTF
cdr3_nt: TGCAGCGTTGACTCGGGACGCTTAGCCTCTGGGGCCAACGTCCTGACTTTC

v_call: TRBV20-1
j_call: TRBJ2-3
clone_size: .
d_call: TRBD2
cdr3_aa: CSAGRGGLTDTQYF
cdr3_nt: TGCAGTGCTGGGCGGGGGGGCCTGACAGATACGCAGTATTTT

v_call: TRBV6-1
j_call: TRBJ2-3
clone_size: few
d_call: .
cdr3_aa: CASTAYITDTQYF
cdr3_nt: TGTGCCAGCACGGCCTATATCACAGATACGCAGTATTTT

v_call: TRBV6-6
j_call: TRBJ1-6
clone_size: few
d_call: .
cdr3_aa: CASSHSVRGNSPLHF
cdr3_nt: TGTGCCAGCAGTCACAGCGTGAGGGGCAATTCACCCCTCCACTTT

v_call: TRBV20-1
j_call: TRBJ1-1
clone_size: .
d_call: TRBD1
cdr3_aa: CSTQTGTAMNTEAFF
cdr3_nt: TGCAGTACTCAGACCGGGACAGCTATGAACACTGAAGCTTTCTTT

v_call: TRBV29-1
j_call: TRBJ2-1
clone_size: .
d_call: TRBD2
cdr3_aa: CSVRYGTGGEEQFF
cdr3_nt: TGCAGCGTTCGATATGGTACGGGAGGGGAGGAGCAGTTCTTC

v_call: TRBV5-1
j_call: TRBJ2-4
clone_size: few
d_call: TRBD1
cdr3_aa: CASSTLPGQGREQYF
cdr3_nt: TGCGCCAGCAGCACACTTCCGGGACAGGGGAGGGAGCAGTACTTC

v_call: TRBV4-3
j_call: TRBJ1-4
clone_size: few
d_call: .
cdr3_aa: CASSLQTVDEKLFF
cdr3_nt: TGCGCCAGCAGCCTACAGACGGTAGATGAAAAACTGTTTTTT

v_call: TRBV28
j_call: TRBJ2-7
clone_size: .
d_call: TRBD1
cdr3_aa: CASSLGPDRGLPYEQYF
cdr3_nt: TGTGCCAGCAGTTTGGGACCAGACAGGGGGCTCCCCTACGAGCAGTACTTC

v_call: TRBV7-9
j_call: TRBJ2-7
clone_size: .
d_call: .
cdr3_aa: CASSATGRAYEQYF
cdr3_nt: TGTGCCAGCAGCGCGACCGGGAGAGCCTACGAGCAGTACTTC

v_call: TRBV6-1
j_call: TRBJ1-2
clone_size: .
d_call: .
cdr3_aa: CAASQGSGYTF
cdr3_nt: TGTGCCGCGAGTCAGGGGTCCGGCTACACCTTC

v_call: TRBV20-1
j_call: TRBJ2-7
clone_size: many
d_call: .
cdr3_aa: CSARSQVGSRLEQYF
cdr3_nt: TGCAGTGCTAGATCCCAAGTGGGCAGTCGTCTGGAGCAGTACTTC

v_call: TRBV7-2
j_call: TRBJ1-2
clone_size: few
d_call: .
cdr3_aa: CASSLIAGGAYGYTF
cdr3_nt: TGTGCCAGCAGCTTAATCGCAGGCGGCGCCTATGGCTACACCTTC

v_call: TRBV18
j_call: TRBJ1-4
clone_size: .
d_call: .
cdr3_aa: CASSPPLGTNEKLFF
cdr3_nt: TGTGCCAGCTCACCACCGCTGGGAACTAATGAAAAACTGTTTTTT

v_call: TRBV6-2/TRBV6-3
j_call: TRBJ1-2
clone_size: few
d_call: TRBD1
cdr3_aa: CASSYFRTGAGYGYTF
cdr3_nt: TGTGCCAGCAGTTATTTTCGGACAGGGGCGGGCTATGGCTACACCTTC

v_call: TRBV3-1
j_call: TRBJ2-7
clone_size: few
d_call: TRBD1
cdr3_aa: CASSHWAGTGVYEQYF
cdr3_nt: TGTGCCAGCAGCCATTGGGCCGGGACAGGGGTCTACGAGCAGTACTTC

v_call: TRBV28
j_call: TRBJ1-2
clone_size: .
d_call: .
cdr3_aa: CASSVEQGDGYTF
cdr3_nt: TGTGCCAGCAGCGTCGAACAGGGTGACGGCTACACCTTC

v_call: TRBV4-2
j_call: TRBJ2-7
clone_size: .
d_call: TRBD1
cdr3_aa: CASSPRTGDSYEQYF
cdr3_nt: TGTGCCAGCAGCCCCCGGACAGGTGACTCCTACGAGCAGTACTTC

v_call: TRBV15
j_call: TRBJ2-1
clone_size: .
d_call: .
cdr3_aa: CATSRDPDNEQFF
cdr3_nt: TGTGCCACCAGCAGAGACCCGGACAATGAGCAGTTCTTC

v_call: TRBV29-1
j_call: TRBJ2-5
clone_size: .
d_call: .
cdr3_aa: CSVIHGLRLGETQYF
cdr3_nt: TGCAGCGTTATTCACGGTCTTAGGTTGGGAGAGACCCAGTACTTC

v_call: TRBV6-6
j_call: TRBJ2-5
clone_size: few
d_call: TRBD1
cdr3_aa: CASSRTGWEETQYF
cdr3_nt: TGTGCCAGCAGCCGGACAGGGTGGGAGGAGACCCAGTACTTC

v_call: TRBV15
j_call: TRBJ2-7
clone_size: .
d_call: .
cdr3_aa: CATSRDLFEREQYF
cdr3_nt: TGTGCCACCAGCAGAGATCTCTTCGAACGCGAGCAGTACTTC

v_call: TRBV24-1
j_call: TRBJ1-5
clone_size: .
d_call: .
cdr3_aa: CATSAAGQPQHF
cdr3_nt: TGTGCCACCTCCGCGGCGGGTCAGCCCCAGCATTTT

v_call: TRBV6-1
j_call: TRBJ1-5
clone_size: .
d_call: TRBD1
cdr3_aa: CASRSTGDPNQPQHF
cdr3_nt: TGTGCCAGCAGGTCAACAGGGGATCCCAATCAGCCCCAGCATTTT

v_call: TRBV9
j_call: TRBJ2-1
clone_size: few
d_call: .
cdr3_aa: CASSTLSGASSYNEQFF
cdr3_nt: TGTGCCAGCAGCACCCTCTCGGGGGCGAGCTCCTACAATGAGCAGTTCTTC

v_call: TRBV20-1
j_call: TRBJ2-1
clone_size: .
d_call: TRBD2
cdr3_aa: CSAAGTSGRNEQFF
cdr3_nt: TGCAGTGCCGCCGGGACTAGCGGGAGGAATGAGCAGTTCTTC

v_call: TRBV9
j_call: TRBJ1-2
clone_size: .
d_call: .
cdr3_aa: CASSVEANYGYTF
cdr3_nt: TGTGCCAGCAGCGTAGAAGCAAACTATGGCTACACCTTC

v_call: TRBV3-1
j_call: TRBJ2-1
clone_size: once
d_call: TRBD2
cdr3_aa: CASSSPASGWNEQFF
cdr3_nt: TGTGCCAGCAGCTCACCGGCTAGCGGGTGGAATGAGCAGTTCTTC

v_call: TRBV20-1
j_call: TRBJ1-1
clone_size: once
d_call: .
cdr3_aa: CSAQDNMNTEAFF
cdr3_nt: TGCAGTGCCCAGGACAACATGAACACTGAAGCTTTCTTT

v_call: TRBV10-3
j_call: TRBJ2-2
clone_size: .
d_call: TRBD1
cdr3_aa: CACEGTGSPGELFF
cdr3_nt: TGTGCCTGCGAAGGGACAGGCTCTCCCGGGGAGCTGTTTTTT

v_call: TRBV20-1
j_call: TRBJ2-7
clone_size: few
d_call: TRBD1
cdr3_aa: CSAVNRDRGAYEQYF
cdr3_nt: TGCAGTGCGGTGAACCGGGACAGGGGGGCCTACGAGCAGTACTTC

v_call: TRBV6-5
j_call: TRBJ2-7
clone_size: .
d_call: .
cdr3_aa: CASSYSRRFKDEQYF
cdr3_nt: TGTGCCAGCAGTTACTCGAGACGGTTCAAAGACGAGCAGTACTTC

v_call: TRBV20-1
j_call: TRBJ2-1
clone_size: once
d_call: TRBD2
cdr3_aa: CSAERGTSYNEQFF
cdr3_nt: TGCAGCGCTGAGCGGGGGACCTCCTACAATGAGCAGTTCTTC

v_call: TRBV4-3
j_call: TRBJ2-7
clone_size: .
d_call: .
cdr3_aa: CASSQDLGGSQYEQYF
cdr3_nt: TGCGCCAGCAGCCAAGATTTAGGAGGGTCTCAGTACGAGCAGTACTTC

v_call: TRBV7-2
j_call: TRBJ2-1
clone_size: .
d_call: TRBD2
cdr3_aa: CASSLASLTSGRAYNEQFF
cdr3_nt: TGTGCCAGCAGCTTAGCCTCCCTGACTAGCGGGAGGGCGTACAATGAGCAGTTCTTC

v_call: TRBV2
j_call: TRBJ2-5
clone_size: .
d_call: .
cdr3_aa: CASSEGIAQETQYF
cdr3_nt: TGTGCCAGCAGTGAGGGTATCGCTCAAGAGACCCAGTACTTC

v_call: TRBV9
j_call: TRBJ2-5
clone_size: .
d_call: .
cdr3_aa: CASSDLAGNQETQYF
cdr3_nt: TGTGCCAGCAGCGACCTGGCGGGAAACCAAGAGACCCAGTACTTC

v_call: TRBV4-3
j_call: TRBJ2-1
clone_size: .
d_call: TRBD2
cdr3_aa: CASSPSGTRSNEQFF
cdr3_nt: TGCGCCAGCAGTCCCTCCGGGACTAGGTCGAATGAGCAGTTCTTC

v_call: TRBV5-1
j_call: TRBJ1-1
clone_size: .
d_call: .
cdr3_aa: CASSPYRDQVEAFF
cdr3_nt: TGCGCCAGCAGCCCGTACCGGGATCAGGTTGAAGCTTTCTTT

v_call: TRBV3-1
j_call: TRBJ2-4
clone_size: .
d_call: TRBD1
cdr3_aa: CASSQDRGRNIQYF
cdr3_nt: TGTGCCAGCAGCCAGGACAGGGGCCGAAACATTCAGTACTTC

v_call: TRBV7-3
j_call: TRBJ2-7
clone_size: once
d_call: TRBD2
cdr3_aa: CASSSHGLAGPRSSYNGQYF
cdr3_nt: TGTGCCAGCAGCTCCCACGGACTAGCGGGACCCAGAAGCTCCTACAATGGGCAGTACTTC

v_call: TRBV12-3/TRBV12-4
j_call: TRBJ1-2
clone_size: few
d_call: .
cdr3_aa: CASSEGDYGYTF
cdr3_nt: TGTGCCAGCAGTGAGGGGGACTATGGCTACACCTTC

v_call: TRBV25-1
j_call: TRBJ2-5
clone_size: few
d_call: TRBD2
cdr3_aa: CASSEPTTSGNYEQYF
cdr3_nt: TGTGCCAGCAGTGAACCTACGACTAGCGGGAACTATGAGCAGTACTTC

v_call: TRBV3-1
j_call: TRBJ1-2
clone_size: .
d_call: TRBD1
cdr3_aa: CASSHLGQGARGYTF
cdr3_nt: TGTGCCAGCAGCCACCTTGGGCAGGGGGCGCGGGGCTACACCTTC

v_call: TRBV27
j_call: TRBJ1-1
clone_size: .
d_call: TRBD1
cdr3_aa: CASSLRAGGPEAFF
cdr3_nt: TGTGCCAGCAGTTTAAGGGCAGGGGGCCCTGAAGCTTTCTTT

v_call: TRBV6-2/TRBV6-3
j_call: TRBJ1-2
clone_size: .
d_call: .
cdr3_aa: CASSYSTSRGYTF
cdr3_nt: TGTGCCAGCAGTTACTCGACCAGCCGGGGCTACACCTTC

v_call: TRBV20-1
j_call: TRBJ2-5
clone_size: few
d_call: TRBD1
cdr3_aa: CSLGRGQGETQYF
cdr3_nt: TGCAGTTTGGGCAGGGGGCAGGGAGAGACCCAGTACTTC

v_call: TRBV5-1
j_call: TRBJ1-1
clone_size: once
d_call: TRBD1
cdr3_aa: CASSTDRAVTEAFF
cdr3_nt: TGCGCCAGCAGCACTGACAGGGCGGTCACTGAAGCTTTCTTT

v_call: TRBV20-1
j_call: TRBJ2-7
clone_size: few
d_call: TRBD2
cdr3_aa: CSARETSGRKGQYF
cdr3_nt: TGCAGTGCTAGAGAAACTAGCGGGAGGAAGGGGCAGTACTTC